Following are 25 T cell receptor beta chains from one sample sequenced in a study of T cells after yellow fever vaccination. TCRdb processed the 5' RACE reads anew with MiXCR; each CDR3 protein has one entry. The profile shows 400,000 to 450,000 distinct CDR3 sequences, around a sixth of them singletons. The material was PBMCs, obtained before the yellow fever booster vaccination. Receptor source: a man younger than 30 who received the YFV17D yellow fever vaccine.

The chain carries TRBV11-2 and TRBJ2-2, with 12 positions matching TRBD2. The germline CDR1 and CDR2 sequences are SGHAT and FQNNGV. This CDR3 is built from 17 residues. Trimming at V came to 6 bases and at J to 4 bases, leaving 9 bases not matched to a gene. CDR3 nucleotide sequence: TGTGCCAGCAGGTCGATCACTAGCGGGGGGCGCACCGGGGAGCTGTTTTTT. Protein product: CASRSITSGGRTGELFF.

This sequence joins TRBV4-1 and TRBJ2-7; D may be TRBD2 (5 bases). CDR1 and CDR2 from the germline V gene are MGHRA and YSYEKL. The CDR3 extends over 14 amino acids. Trimming took 1 base from V and 2 from J, leaving 9 bases between them. The CDR3 DNA is TGCGCCAGCAGCCAAGTGGGAGTTCCCTACGAGCAGTACGTC. It is translated as CASSQVGVPYEQYV.

This chain uses TRBV6-6 with TRBJ2-6; the D gene is possibly TRBD1 (6 bases). The CDR3 extends over 15 amino acids. From germline, CDR1 is MNHNY and CDR2 SVGAGI (reference sequence). V was trimmed by 11 bases and J by 2 bases, leaving 16 bases between them. The CDR3, as DNA: TGTGCCTGTAGGACAGACCTAGCTGGGGCCAACGTCCTGACTTTC. Translated: CACRTDLAGANVLTF.

This clonotype was counted at least ten times. The rearrangement links TRBV4-3 to TRBJ1-5; TRBD1 is a possible D gene (6 bases). V lost 0 bases and J lost 7, with 13 bases in between. The length of the CDR3 is 15 residues. CDR1 LGHNA and CDR2 YSLEER come from the germline V gene. CDR3 DNA sequence: TGCGCCAGCAGCCAAGATAGGGGGGATCGCCAGCCCCAGCATTTT. It is translated as CASSQDRGDRQPQHF.

This clonotype was recorded a few times. V gene TRBV2 combines with J gene TRBJ2-7; tentative D call: TRBD1 (6 bases). Trimming left V 2 bases short and J 3 bases short, with 11 bases between. Germline CDR1 and CDR2: SNHLY and FYNNEI. This CDR3 has 14 amino acids. The CDR3 region is CASSETDRGYEQYF. As DNA, the CDR3 is TGTGCCAGCAGTGAAACGGACAGAGGCTACGAGCAGTACTTC.

J is TRBJ1-2 and V is TRBV6-6; 12 positions match TRBD1. The V gene end was trimmed by 2 bases and the J gene end by 8 bases; junction bases not matched to a gene: 12. The CDR3 is made up of 17 amino acids. CDR1 is MNHNY, CDR2 SVGAGI, per germline (reference sequence). The CDR3 is CASSYGPPGQGARGYTF. CDR3 coding DNA: TGTGCCAGCAGTTACGGGCCCCCGGGACAGGGGGCGCGGGGCTACACCTTC.

This clonotype appeared many times. V usage is TRBV10-3 and J usage is TRBJ1-1, with D hard to call. The CDR3 covers 13 residues. In germline, CDR1 is ENHRY, CDR2 SYGVKD. The ends were cut back, 0 bases at V and 5 bases at J, with 7 bases in the middle. The CDR3 protein is CAISESERTEAFF. As DNA, the CDR3 is TGTGCCATCAGTGAGTCGGAGAGGACTGAAGCTTTCTTT.

This rearrangement joins TRBV27 to TRBJ1-4; a possible D gene is TRBD1 (5 bases). V lost 2 bases and J lost 2, with 9 bases in between. The germline CDR1 and CDR2 sequences are MNHEY and SMNVEV (reference sequence). The CDR3 sequence is 15 residues long. CDR3 DNA sequence: TGTGCCAGCAGTTTAAGATGGGGGACTAATGAAAAACTGTTTTTT. Translated: CASSLRWGTNEKLFF. The entire variable domain, with the rest obtained from reference TRBV27 and TRBJ1-4, is as follows: EAQVTQNPRYLITVTGKKLTVTCSQNMNHEYMSWYRQDPGLGLRQIYYSMNVEVTDKGDVPEGYKVSRKEKRNFPLILESPSPNQTSLYFCASSLRWGTNEKLFFGSGTQLSVL.

V is TRBV5-6 and J is TRBJ2-7; 7 bases match TRBD2. In germline, CDR1 is SGHDT, CDR2 YYEEEE. Germline trimming cut 2 bases from V and 3 bases from J; bases unmatched to any gene: 5. This CDR3 region has 14 residues. This CDR3 reads CASSFPSGDYEQYF. The CDR3 coding sequence is TGTGCCAGCAGCTTCCCTAGCGGAGACTACGAGCAGTACTTC.

V usage is TRBV18 and J usage is TRBJ2-7; perhaps TRBD2 as D (5 bases). The germline V gene has CDR1 KGHSH and CDR2 LQKENI. CDR3 size: 13 residues. V lost 4 bases, J lost 0 bases, and 7 bases lay in between. CDR3 region: CASSLEDSYEQYF. CDR3 bases: TGTGCCAGCTCACTGGAGGACTCCTACGAGCAGTACTTC.

The table lists this clonotype with a few counts. The rearrangement uses TRBV9 and TRBJ1-5; D gene uncertain. This CDR3 region has 15 residues. V was pared by 3 bases and J by 0 bases, with 10 bases between. CDR1 and CDR2 (germline): SGDLS, YYNGEE. CDR3 nucleotides: TGTGCCAGCAGCGCAAGTGGTGTTAGCAATCAGCCCCAGCATTTT. This gives the protein CASSASGVSNQPQHF.

V usage is TRBV29-1 and J usage is TRBJ2-5; D is unclear. The CDR3 has 13 residues. Germline CDR1 reads SQVTM; CDR2 reads ANQGSEA. Trimming stripped 7 bases from V and 5 bases from J, with 17 bases between. The CDR3 loop is CSALGEMAETQYF. CDR3 nucleotide sequence: TGCAGCGCCCTCGGTGAGATGGCGGAGACCCAGTACTTC.

The chain uses TRBV7-3 and TRBJ1-6; D gene unclear. The CDR3 spans 17 residues. The V and J ends lost 5 bases and 8 bases respectively, with 22 bases between them. Germline values: CDR1 SGHTA, CDR2 FQGTGA. The CDR3 sequence is CASSPKKPGFEYSPLHF. CDR3 in DNA: TGTGCCAGCAGCCCCAAAAAACCGGGGTTCGAGTATTCACCCCTCCACTTT.

This clonotype was found a few times. The gene calls are TRBV20-1 and TRBJ2-7, with D unresolved. This CDR3 has 13 amino acids. The V end was cut by 0 bases, the J end by 3 bases, with 9 bases between. Germline lookup yields CDR1 DFQATT and CDR2 SNEGSKA (reference sequence). The CDR3 DNA reads TGCAGTGCTAGAGAGATTGGGTACTACGAGCAGTACTTC. It yields the protein CSAREIGYYEQYF.

This clonotype was observed a few times. The chain joins TRBV7-9 to TRBJ1-1; the D is unclear. V was trimmed by 6 bases and J by 5 bases, leaving 10 bases between them. CDR1 and CDR2 from the germline V gene are SEHNR and FQNEAQ (reference sequence). This CDR3 has 12 amino acids. The CDR3 sequence: CASRQVGTEAFF. The CDR3 DNA reads as TGTGCCAGCAGGCAGGTGGGTACTGAAGCTTTCTTT. Complete variable domain (other parts from reference TRBV7-9 and TRBJ1-1): DTGVSQNPRHKITKRGQNVTFRCDPISEHNRLYWYRQTLGQGPEFLTYFQNEAQLEKSRLLSDRFSAERPKGSFSTLEIQRTEQGDSAMYLCASRQVGTEAFFGQGTRLTVV.

The genes are TRBV13 and TRBJ2-5; 7 bases are shared with TRBD1. CDR1 PRHDT and CDR2 FYEKMQ come from the germline V gene (reference sequence). V lost 6 bases and J lost 4; bases outside the gene matches: 8. The CDR3 covers 14 residues. CDR3 in amino acids: CASSSADRRETQYF. The CDR3, as DNA: TGTGCCAGCAGTTCGGCGGACAGGCGAGAGACCCAGTACTTC.

The chain carries TRBV5-5 and TRBJ2-1; 7 bases match TRBD1. Germline CDR1 and CDR2: SGHKS and YYEKEE (reference sequence). The V and J ends lost 0 bases and 6 bases, in that order; junction bases with no gene match: 3. CDR3 length: 14 residues. The chain's CDR3 is CASSLAAGGNEQFF. The CDR3 DNA sequence: TGTGCCAGCAGCTTGGCGGCAGGGGGCAATGAGCAGTTCTTC.

This clonotype appeared a few times. The rearrangement links TRBV6-6 to TRBJ2-3; 8 nucleotides match TRBD1. Germline V gene sequence: CDR1 MNHNY, CDR2 SVGAGI (reference sequence). V lost 6 bases to trimming and J lost 4 bases; unmatched junction nucleotides: 3. This CDR3 region has 13 residues. The CDR3 protein is CASRDRDPDTQYF. The CDR3 nucleotides are TGTGCCAGCAGGGACAGGGACCCAGATACGCAGTATTTT.

Many counts were recorded for this clonotype. The chain links TRBV6-6 to TRBJ1-5; D is uncertain. Germline CDR1 MNHNY, CDR2 SVGAGI (reference sequence). The V gene lost 4 bases and the J gene lost 5 bases, with 12 bases spanning the gap. The CDR3 loop spans 14 amino acids. The CDR3 sequence is CASSLDRGHQPQHF. CDR3 bases: TGTGCCAGCAGTTTGGACCGAGGCCATCAGCCCCAGCATTTT.

This clonotype has just a few counts. The V call is TRBV7-2, the J call TRBJ1-6; D call uncertain. The V and J ends lost 5 bases and 9 bases respectively, with 17 bases between them. The CDR3 has 15 amino acids. Germline CDR1 SGHTA, CDR2 FQGNSA. CDR3 region: CASSPTPAASSPLHF. The CDR3 DNA follows: TGTGCCAGCAGCCCTACCCCAGCGGCTAGTTCACCCCTCCACTTT.

This rearrangement joins TRBV20-1 to TRBJ2-1; TRBD2 might be the D (6 bases). The CDR3 has 13 amino acids. Looked up from germline, CDR1 is DFQATT and CDR2 is SNEGSKA (reference sequence). Trimming took 8 bases from V and 4 from J, leaving 15 bases between them. In DNA form, the CDR3 reads TGCAGTTTTGTTCTCCTAGCGTACAATGAGCAGTTCTTC. It specifies CSFVLLAYNEQFF.

The chain combines TRBV5-1 with TRBJ2-1; TRBD2 might be the D (6 bases). V was pared by 0 bases and J by 0 bases, with 16 bases between. The CDR3 has 18 residues. Germline V gene sequence: CDR1 SGHRS, CDR2 YFSETQ. CDR3 sequence (DNA): TGCGCCAGCAGCTTGGAAGGCGGGGCGAGGAGCTCCTACAATGAGCAGTTCTTC. This translates into CASSLEGGARSSYNEQFF.

This sequence joins TRBV4-3 and TRBJ2-1; 10 nucleotides line up with TRBD2. The CDR3 has 15 residues. V shed 0 bases, J shed 5 bases, and the junction held 1 base outside the gene matches. Germline V CDR1 and CDR2: LGHNA, YSLEER. CDR3 loop: CASSQELAGNNEQFF. The CDR3 region has the DNA TGCGCCAGCAGCCAAGAACTAGCGGGGAACAATGAGCAGTTCTTC.

The table lists this clonotype with many counts. The chain couples TRBV7-9 to TRBJ1-5; 7 bases line up with TRBD1. V shed 5 bases and J 2 bases; nucleotides not matched to a gene: 0. Per the germline V gene, CDR1 is SEHNR and CDR2 is FQNEAQ (reference sequence). This CDR3 contains 13 residues. CDR3 nucleotide sequence: TGTGCCAGCAGCGGGACAGGCAATCAGCCCCAGCATTTT. Translating gives CASSGTGNQPQHF.

The chain combines TRBV6-6 with TRBJ1-1, with TRBD1 matching over 8 bases. The junction had 17 bases not matched to a gene; V was cut back by 6 bases and J by 8 bases. Germline CDR1 is MNHNY and CDR2 is SVGAGI (reference sequence). This CDR3 has 16 residues. CDR3 nucleotide sequence: TGTGCCAGCAGCCCCCGGACAGGGAGGGTAAGAATCGAAGCTTTCTTT. It is translated as CASSPRTGRVRIEAFF.